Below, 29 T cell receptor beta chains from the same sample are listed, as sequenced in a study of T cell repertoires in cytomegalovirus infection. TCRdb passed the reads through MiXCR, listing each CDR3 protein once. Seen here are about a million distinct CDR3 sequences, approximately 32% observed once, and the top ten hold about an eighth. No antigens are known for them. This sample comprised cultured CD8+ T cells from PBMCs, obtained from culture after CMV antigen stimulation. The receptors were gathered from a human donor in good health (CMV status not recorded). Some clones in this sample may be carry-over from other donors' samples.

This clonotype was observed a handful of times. The CDR3 region has the DNA TGTGCCAGCAGTACACGACAGGGGGAGGACACCGGGGAGCTGTTTTTT. Protein: CASSTRQGEDTGELFF. The genes are TRBV6-5 and TRBJ2-2; 9 bases map to TRBD1. The junction had 7 bases not matched to a gene; V was cut back by 5 bases and J by 3 bases. Germline V gene data show CDR1 as MNHEY and CDR2 as SVGAGI. This CDR3 has 16 residues.

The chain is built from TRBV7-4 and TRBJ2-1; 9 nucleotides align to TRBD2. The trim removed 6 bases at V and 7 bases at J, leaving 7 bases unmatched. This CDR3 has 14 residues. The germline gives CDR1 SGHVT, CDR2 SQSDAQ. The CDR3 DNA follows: TGTGCCAGCAGGGTAGCGGGGGTCCAGAATGAGCAGTTCTTC. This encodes CASRVAGVQNEQFF. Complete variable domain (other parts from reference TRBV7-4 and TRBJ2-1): GAGVSQSPRYKVAKRGRDVALRCDSISGHVTLYWYRQTLGQGSEVLTYSQSDAQRDKSGRPSGRFSAERPERSVSTLKIQRTEQGDSAVYLCASRVAGVQNEQFFGPGTRLTVL.

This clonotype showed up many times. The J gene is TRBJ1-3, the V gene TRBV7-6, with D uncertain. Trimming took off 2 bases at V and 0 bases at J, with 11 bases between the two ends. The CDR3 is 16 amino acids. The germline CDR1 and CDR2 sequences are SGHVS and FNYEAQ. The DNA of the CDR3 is TGTGCCAGCAGCTTAAAGCTCAGCCGCTCTGGAAACACCATATATTTT. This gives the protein CASSLKLSRSGNTIYF. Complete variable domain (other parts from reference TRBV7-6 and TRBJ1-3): GAGVSQSPRYKVTKRGQDVALRCDPISGHVSLYWYRQALGQGPEFLTYFNYEAQQDKSGLPNDRFSAERPEGSISTLTIQRTEQRDSAMYRCASSLKLSRSGNTIYFGEGSWLTVV.

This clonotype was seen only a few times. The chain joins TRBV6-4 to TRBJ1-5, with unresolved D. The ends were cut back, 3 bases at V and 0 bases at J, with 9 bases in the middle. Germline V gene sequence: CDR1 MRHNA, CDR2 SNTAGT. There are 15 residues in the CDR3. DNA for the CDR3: TGTGCCAGCAGTGAAGCCGGGGATAGCAATCAGCCCCAGCATTTT. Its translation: CASSEAGDSNQPQHF.

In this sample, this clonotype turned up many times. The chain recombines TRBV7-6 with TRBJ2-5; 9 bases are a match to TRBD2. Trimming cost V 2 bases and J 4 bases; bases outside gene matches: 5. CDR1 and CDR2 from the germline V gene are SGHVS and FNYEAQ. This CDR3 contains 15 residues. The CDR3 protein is CASSLLAGSRETQYF. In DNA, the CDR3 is TGTGCCAGCAGCTTACTAGCGGGGAGCAGAGAGACCCAGTACTTC.

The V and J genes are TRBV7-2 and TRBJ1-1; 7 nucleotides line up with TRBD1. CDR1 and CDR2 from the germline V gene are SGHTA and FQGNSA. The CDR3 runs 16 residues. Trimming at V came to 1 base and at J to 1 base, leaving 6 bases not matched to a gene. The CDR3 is CASSLVKTGTNTEAFF. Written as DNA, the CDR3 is TGTGCCAGCAGCTTAGTTAAGACAGGGACGAACACTGAAGCTTTCTTT.

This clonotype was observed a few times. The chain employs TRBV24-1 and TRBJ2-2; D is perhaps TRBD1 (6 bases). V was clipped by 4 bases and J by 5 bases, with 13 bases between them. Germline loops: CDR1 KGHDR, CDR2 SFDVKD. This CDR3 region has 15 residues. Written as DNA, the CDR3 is TGTGCCACCAGTGACCGTAACAGGGATACCGGGGAGCTGTTTTTT. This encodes CATSDRNRDTGELFF.

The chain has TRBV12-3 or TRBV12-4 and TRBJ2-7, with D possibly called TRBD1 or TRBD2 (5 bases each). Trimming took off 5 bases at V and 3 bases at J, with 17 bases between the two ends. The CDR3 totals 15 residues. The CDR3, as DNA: TGTGCCAGCAGTCTGAGACGGGACCGCTACTACGAGCAGTACTTC. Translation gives CASSLRRDRYYEQYF.

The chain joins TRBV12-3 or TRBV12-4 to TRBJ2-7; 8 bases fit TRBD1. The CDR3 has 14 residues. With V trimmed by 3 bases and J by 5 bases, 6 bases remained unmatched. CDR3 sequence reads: CASSFGRGHHEQYV. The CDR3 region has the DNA TGTGCCAGCAGTTTTGGCAGGGGGCATCACGAGCAGTACGTC.

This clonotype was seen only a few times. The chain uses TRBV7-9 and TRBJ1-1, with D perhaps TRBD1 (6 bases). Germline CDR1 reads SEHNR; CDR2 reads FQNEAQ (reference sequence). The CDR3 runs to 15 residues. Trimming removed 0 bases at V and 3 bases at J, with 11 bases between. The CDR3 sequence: CASSLATGPYTEAFF. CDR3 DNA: TGTGCCAGCAGCTTAGCAACAGGGCCCTACACTGAAGCTTTCTTT.

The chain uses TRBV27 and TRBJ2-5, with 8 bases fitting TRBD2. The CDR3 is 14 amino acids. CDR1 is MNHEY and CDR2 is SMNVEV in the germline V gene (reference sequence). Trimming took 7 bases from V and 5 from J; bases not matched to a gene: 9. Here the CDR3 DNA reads TGTGCCAGCACTGGCGGGGGGCCCTTGGAGACCCAGTACTTC. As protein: CASTGGGPLETQYF.

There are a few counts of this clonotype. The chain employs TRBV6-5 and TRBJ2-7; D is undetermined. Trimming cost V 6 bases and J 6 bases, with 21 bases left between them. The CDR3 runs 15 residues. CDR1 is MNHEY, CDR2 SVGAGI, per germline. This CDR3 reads CASSLQMGSRLEQYF. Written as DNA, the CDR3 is TGTGCCAGCAGCCTTCAAATGGGTTCAAGGCTCGAGCAGTACTTC.

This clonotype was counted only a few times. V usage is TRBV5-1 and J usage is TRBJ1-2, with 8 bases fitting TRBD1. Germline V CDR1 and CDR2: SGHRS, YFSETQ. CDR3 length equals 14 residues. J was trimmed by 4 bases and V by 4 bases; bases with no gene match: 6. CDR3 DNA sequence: TGCGCCAGCAGCCCGGACAGGGTGGCCTATGGCTACACCTTC. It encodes CASSPDRVAYGYTF.

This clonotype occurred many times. This CDR3 is CASSDYGTTEQYF. CDR3 coding DNA: TGTGCCAGCAGTGACTACGGGACAACCGAGCAGTACTTC. The chain uses TRBV6-1 and TRBJ2-7; the D gene is possibly TRBD1 (6 bases). Germline values: CDR1 MNHNS, CDR2 SASEGT. This CDR3 contains 13 residues. V was clipped by 3 bases and J by 6 bases, with 12 bases between them.

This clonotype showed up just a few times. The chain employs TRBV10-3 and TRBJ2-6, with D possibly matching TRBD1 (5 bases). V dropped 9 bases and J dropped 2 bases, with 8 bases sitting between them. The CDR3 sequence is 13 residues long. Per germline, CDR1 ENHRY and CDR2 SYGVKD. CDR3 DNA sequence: TGTGCCATACCAGGGACTGGGGCCAACGTCCTGACTTTC. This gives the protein CAIPGTGANVLTF.

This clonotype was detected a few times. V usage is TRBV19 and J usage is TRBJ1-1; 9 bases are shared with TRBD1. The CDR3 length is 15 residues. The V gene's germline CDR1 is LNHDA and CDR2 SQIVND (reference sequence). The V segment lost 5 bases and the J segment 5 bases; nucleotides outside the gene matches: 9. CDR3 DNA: TGTGCCAGTAGTTTACGCGGGACAGGGCAGACTGAAGCTTTCTTT. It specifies CASSLRGTGQTEAFF.

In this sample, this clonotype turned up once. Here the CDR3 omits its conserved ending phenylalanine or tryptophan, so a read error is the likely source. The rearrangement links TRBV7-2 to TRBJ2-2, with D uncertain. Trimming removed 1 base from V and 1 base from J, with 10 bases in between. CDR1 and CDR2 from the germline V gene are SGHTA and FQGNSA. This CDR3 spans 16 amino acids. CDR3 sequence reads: CASSLGPPMNTGELFS. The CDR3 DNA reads TGTGCCAGCAGCTTAGGACCTCCGATGAACACCGGGGAGCTGTTTTCT.

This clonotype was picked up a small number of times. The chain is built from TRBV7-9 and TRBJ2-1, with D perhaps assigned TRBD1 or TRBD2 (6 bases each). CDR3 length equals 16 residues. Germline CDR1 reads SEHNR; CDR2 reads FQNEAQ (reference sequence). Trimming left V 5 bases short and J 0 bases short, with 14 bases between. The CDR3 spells CASSQVGGSSYNEQFF. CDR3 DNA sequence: TGTGCCAGCAGCCAAGTAGGGGGGAGCTCCTACAATGAGCAGTTCTTC. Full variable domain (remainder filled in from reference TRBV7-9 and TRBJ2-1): DTGVSQNPRHKITKRGQNVTFRCDPISEHNRLYWYRQTLGQGPEFLTYFQNEAQLEKSRLLSDRFSAERPKGSFSTLEIQRTEQGDSAMYLCASSQVGGSSYNEQFFGPGTRLTVL.

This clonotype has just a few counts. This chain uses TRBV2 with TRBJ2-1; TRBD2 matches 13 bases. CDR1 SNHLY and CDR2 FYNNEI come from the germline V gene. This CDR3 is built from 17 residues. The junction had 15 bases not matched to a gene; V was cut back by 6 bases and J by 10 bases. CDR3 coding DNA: TGTGCCAGCAGCGTTTCTTCCGGGACTAGCGGGGATAGGGAGCAGTTCTTC. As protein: CASSVSSGTSGDREQFF.

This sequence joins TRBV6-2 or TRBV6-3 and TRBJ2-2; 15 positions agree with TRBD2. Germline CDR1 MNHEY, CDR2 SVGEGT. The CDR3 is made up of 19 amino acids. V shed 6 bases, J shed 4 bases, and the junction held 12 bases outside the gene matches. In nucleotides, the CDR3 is TGTGCCAGCAGCCGTTTCGGACTAGCGGGGGGGCTAGGCACCGGGGAGCTGTTTTTT. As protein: CASSRFGLAGGLGTGELFF.

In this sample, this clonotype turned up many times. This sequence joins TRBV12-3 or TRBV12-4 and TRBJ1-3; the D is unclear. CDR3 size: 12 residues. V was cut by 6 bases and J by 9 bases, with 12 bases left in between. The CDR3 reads CASRQDPRTIYF. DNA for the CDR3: TGTGCCAGCAGGCAAGATCCCCGCACCATATATTTT.

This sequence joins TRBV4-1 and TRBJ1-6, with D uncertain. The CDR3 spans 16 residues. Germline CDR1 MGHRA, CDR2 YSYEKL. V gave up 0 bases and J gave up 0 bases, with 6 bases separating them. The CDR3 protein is CASSQDGSSYNSPLHF. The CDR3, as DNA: TGCGCCAGCAGCCAAGACGGGAGCTCCTATAATTCACCCCTCCACTTT.

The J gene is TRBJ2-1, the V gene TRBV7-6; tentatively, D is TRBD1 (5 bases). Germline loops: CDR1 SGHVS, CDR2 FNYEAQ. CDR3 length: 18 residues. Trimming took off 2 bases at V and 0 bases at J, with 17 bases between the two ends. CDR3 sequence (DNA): TGTGCCAGCAGCTTACTATTCTCCAGGGCGAGCTCCTACAATGAGCAGTTCTTC. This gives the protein CASSLLFSRASSYNEQFF.

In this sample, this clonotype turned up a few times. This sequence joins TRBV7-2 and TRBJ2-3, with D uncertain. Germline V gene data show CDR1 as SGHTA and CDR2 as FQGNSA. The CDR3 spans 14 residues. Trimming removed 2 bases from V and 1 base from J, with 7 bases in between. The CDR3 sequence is CASSLPDGTDTQYF. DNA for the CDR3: TGTGCCAGCAGCTTACCAGATGGCACAGATACGCAGTATTTT.

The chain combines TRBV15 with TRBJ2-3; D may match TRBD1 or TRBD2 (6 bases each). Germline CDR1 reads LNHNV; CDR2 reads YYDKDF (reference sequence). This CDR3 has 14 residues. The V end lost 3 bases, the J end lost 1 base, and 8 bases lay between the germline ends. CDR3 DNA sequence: TGTGCCACCAGCAGGAGGGGGGGCACAGATACGCAGTATTTT. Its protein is CATSRRGGTDTQYF.

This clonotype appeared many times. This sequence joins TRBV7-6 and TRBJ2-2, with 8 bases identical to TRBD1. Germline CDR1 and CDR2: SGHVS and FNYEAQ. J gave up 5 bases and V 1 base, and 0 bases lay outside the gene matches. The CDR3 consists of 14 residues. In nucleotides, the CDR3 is TGTGCCAGCAGCTTAGGGACAGGGACCGGGGAGCTGTTTTTT. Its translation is CASSLGTGTGELFF.

The chain's CDR3 is CASSPEVSSGNTIYF. The CDR3 bases are TGTGCCAGCAGCCCCGAAGTGAGCTCTGGAAACACCATATATTTT. The genes are TRBV12-3 or TRBV12-4 and TRBJ1-3, with D uncertain. CDR3 length equals 15 residues. Trimming stripped 6 bases from V and 0 bases from J, with 12 bases between.

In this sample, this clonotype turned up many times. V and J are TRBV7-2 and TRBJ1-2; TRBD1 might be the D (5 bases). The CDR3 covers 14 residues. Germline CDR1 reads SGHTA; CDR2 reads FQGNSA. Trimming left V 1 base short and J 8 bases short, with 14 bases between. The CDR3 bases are TGTGCCAGCAGCTTAGACATCGGGGCGAAGGGCTACACCTTC. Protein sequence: CASSLDIGAKGYTF.

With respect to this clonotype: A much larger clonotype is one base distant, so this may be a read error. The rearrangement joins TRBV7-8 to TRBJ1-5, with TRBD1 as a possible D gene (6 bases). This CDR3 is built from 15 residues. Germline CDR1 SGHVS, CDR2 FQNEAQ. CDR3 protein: CAGSLMDSSGQPQHF. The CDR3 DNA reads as TGTGCCGGCAGCCTCATGGACAGTTCGGGTCAGCCCCAGCATTTT.